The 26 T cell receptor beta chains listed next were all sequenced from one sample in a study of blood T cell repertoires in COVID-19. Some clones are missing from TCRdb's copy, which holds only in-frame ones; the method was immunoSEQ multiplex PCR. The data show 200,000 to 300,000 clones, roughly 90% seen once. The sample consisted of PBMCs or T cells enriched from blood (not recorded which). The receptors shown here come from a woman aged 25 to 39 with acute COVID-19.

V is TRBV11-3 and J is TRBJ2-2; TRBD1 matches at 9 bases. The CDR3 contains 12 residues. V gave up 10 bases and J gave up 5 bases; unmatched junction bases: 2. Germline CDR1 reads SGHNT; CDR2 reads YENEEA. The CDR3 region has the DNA TGTGCCACCGGACAGGGGACCGGGGAGCTGTTTTTT. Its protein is CATGQGTGELFF.

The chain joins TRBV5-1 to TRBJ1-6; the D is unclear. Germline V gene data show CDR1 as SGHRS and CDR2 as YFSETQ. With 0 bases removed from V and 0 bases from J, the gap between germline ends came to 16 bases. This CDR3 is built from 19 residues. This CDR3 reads CASSLAGPGVSSYNSPLHF. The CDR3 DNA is TGCGCCAGCAGCTTGGCCGGTCCCGGGGTGAGCTCCTATAATTCACCCCTCCACTTT.

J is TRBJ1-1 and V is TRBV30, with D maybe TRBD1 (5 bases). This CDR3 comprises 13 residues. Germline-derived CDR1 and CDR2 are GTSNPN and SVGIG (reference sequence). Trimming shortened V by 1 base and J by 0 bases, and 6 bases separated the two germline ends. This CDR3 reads CAWSEQVNTEAFF. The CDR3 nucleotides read TGTGCCTGGAGTGAACAGGTGAACACTGAAGCTTTCTTT. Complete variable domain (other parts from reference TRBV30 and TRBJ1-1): SQTIHQWPATLVQPVGSPLSLECTVEGTSNPNLYWYRQAAGRGLQLLFYSVGIGQISSEVPQNLSASRPQDRQFILSSKKLLLSDSGFYLCAWSEQVNTEAFFGQGTRLTVV.

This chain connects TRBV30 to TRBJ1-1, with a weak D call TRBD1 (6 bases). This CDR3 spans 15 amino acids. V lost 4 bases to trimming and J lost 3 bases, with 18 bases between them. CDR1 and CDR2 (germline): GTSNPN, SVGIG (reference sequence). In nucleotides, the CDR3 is TGTGCCTGGATTGGAAGCTCAAAGGGGGACACTGAAGCTTTCTTT. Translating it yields CAWIGSSKGDTEAFF.

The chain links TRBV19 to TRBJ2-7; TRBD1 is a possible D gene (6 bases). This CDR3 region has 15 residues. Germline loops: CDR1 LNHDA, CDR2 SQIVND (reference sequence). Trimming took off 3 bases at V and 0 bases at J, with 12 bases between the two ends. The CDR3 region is CASSILQGSSYEQYF. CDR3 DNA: TGTGCCAGTAGTATTCTCCAGGGGAGCTCCTACGAGCAGTACTTC.

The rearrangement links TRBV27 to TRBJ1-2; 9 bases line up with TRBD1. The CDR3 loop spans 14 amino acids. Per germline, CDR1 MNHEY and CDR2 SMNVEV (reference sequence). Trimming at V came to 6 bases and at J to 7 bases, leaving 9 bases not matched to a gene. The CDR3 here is CASRPMGQGRGYTF. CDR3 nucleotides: TGTGCCAGCAGGCCTATGGGACAGGGCCGTGGCTACACCTTC.

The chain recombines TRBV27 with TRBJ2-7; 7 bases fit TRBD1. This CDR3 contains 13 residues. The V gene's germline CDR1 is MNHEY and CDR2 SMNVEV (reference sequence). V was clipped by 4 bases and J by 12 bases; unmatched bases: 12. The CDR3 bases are TGTGCCAGCAGTTCCCGGTGGGACAGCCCGCGGTACTTC. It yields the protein CASSSRWDSPRYF.

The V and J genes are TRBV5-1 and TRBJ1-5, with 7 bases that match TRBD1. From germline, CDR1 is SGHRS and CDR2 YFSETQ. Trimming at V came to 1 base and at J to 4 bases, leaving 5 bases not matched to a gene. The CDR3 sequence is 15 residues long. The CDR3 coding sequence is TGCGCCAGCAGCTTGCGCCGGGACAGAAATCAGCCCCAGCATTTT. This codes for CASSLRRDRNQPQHF.

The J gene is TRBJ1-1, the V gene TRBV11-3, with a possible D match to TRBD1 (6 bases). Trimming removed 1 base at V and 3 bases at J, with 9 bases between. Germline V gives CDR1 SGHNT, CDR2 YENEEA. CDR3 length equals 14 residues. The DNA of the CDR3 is TGTGCCAGCAGCTTAGGCAGGGGACACACTGAAGCTTTCTTT. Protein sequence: CASSLGRGHTEAFF.

The CDR3 region has the DNA TGTGCCAGCAGTTCCGACAGGGGGCGGGAGACCCAGTACTTC. Translation: CASSSDRGRETQYF. V and J are TRBV27 and TRBJ2-5; 10 nucleotides match TRBD1. This CDR3 spans 14 amino acids. Germline V lookup: CDR1 MNHEY, CDR2 SMNVEV (reference sequence). The V and J ends lost 4 bases and 5 bases, in that order; junction bases with no gene match: 4.

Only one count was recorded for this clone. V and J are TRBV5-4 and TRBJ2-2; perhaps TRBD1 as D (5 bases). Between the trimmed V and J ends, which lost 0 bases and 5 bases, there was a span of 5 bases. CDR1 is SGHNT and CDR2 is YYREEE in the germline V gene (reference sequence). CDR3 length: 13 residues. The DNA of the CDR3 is TGTGCCAGCAGCTTGGAGGGGACCGGGGAGCTGTTTTTT. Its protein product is CASSLEGTGELFF.

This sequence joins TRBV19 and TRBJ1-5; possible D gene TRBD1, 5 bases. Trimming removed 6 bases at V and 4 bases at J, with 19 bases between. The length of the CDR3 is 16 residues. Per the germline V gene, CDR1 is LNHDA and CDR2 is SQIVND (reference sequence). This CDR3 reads CASSRPGLGENQPQHF. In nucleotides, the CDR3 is TGTGCCAGTAGCCGTCCTGGTTTAGGGGAAAATCAGCCCCAGCATTTT.

The CDR3 DNA sequence: TGTGCCAGCTCGACGGTCGGACACAGATACTACGAGCAGTACTTC. It codes for CASSTVGHRYYEQYF. This chain connects TRBV7-9 to TRBJ2-7; the D gene is possibly TRBD1 (5 bases). CDR3 length: 15 residues. The germline V and J ends were trimmed by 8 bases and 3 bases, with 20 bases remaining between them. The V gene's germline CDR1 is SEHNR and CDR2 FQNEAQ (reference sequence).

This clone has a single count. The CDR3 loop is CASSQLSGNYGYTF. CDR3 bases: TGCGCCAGCAGCCAACTCTCGGGGAACTATGGCTACACCTTC. The chain links TRBV4-1 to TRBJ1-2; D is unresolved. The V end was cut by 2 bases, the J end by 2 bases, with 9 bases between. The CDR3 runs 14 residues. From germline, CDR1 is MGHRA and CDR2 YSYEKL.

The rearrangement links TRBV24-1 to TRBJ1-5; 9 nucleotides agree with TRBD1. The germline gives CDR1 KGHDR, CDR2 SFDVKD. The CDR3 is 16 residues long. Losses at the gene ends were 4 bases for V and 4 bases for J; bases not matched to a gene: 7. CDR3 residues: CATSDPGTGLNQPQHF. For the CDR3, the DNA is TGTGCCACCAGTGACCCCGGGACAGGGCTAAATCAGCCCCAGCATTTT.

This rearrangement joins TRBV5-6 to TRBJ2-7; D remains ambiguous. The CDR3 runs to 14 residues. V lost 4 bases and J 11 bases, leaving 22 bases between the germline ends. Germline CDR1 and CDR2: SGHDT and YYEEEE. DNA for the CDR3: TGTGCCAGCAGCCGACCCCGGGTCCCTCGTTCGAAGTACTTC. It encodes CASSRPRVPRSKYF. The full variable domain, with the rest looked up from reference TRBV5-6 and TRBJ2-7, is DAGVTQSPTHLIKTRGQQVTLRCSPKSGHDTVSWYQQALGQGPQFIFQYYEEEERQRGNFPDRFSGHQFPNYSSELNVNALLLGDSALYLCASSRPRVPRSKYFGPGTRLTVT.

CDR3 DNA sequence: TGTGCCTGGAGTGAAGGGGTTAATGAAAAACTGTTTTTT. Translating it yields CAWSEGVNEKLFF. The chain is built from TRBV30 and TRBJ1-4, with a tentative D call TRBD1 (5 bases). Germline CDR1 is GTSNPN and CDR2 is SVGIG (reference sequence). The CDR3 spans 13 residues. V was pared by 1 base and J by 4 bases, with 7 bases between.

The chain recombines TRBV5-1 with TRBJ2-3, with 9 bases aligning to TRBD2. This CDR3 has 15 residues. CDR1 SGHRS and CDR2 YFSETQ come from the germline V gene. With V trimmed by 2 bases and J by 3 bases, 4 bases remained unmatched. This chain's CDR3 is CASSLGGGETDTQYF. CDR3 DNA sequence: TGCGCCAGCAGCTTAGGCGGGGGGGAGACAGATACGCAGTATTTT.

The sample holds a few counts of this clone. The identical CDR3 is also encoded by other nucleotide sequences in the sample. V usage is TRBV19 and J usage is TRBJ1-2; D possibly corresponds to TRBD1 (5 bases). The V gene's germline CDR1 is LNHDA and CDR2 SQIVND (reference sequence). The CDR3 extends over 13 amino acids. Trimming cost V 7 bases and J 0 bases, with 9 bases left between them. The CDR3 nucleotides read TGTGCCAGTATCGGGGGACCTAACTATGGCTACACCTTC. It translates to CASIGGPNYGYTF.

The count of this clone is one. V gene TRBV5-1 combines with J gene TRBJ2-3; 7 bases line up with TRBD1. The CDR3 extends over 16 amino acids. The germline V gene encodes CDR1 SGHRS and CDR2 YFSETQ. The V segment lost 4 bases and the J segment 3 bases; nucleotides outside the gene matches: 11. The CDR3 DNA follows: TGCGCCAGCAGCCCTCTCCGAGACAGGGTGACAGATACGCAGTATTTT. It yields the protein CASSPLRDRVTDTQYF. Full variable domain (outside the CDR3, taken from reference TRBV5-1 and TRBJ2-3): KAGVTQTPRYLIKTRGQQVTLSCSPISGHRSVSWYQQTPGQGLQFLFEYFSETQRNKGNFPGRFSGRQFSNSRSEMNVSTLELGDSALYLCASSPLRDRVTDTQYFGPGTRLTVL.

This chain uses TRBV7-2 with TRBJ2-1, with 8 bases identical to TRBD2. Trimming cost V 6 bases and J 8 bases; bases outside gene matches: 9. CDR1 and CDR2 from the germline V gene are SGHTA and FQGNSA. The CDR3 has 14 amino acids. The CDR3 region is CASSSSGGFHEQFF. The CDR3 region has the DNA TGTGCCAGCAGTTCCAGCGGGGGTTTTCATGAGCAGTTCTTC.

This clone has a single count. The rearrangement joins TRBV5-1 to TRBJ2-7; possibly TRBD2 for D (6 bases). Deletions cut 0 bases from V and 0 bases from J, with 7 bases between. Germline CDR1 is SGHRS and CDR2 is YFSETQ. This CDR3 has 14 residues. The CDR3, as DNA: TGCGCCAGCAGCTTGGTCGGGAGCTCCTACGAGCAGTACTTC. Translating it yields CASSLVGSSYEQYF.

The CDR3 sequence is CASSLFSGALQETQYF. CDR3 sequence (DNA): TGTGCCAGCAGCTTGTTTAGCGGGGCACTCCAAGAGACCCAGTACTTC. The chain joins TRBV5-4 to TRBJ2-5; 8 positions agree with TRBD2. With 1 base clipped from V and 1 base from J, the junction kept 6 bases outside the gene matches. This CDR3 has 16 residues. The germline V gene has CDR1 SGHNT and CDR2 YYREEE (reference sequence).

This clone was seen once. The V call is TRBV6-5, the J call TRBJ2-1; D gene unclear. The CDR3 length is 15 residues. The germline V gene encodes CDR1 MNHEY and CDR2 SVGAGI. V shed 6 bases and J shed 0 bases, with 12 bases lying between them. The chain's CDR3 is CASSPSQASYNEQFF. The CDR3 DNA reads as TGTGCCAGCAGCCCCTCGCAAGCCTCCTACAATGAGCAGTTCTTC.

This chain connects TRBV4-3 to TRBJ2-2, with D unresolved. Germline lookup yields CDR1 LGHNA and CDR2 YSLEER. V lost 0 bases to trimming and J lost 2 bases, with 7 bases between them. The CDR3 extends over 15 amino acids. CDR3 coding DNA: TGCGCCAGCAGCCAAGATCTCCTAAACACCGGGGAGCTGTTTTTT. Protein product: CASSQDLLNTGELFF.

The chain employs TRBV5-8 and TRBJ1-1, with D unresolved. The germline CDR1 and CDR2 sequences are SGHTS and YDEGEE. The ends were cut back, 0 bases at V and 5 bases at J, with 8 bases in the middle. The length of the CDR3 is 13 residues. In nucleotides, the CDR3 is TGTGCCAGCAGCTTGGTCCGCCGGACTGAAGCTTTCTTT. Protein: CASSLVRRTEAFF.